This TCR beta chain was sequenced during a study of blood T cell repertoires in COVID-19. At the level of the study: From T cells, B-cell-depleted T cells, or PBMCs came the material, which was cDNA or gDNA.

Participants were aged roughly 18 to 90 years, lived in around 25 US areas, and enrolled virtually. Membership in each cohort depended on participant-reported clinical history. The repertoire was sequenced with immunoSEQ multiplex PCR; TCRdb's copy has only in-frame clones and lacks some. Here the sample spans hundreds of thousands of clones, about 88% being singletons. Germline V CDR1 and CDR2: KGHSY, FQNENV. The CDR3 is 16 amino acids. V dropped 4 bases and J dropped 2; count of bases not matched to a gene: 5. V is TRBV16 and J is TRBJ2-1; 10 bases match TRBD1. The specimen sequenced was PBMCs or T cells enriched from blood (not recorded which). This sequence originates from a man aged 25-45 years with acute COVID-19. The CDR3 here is CASSRPGQGPYNEQFF. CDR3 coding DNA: TGTGCCAGCAGCCGCCCGGGACAGGGGCCCTACAATGAGCAGTTCTTC.